These T cell receptor beta chains were read from a single sample in a study of blood T cells in healthy people across ages. One entry per CDR3 protein, called by TCRdb with MiXCR from the 5' RACE reads. Of 1.6 million or so distinct CDR3 sequences detected, about 35% appear once; the ten largest clones hold 11%. Sequencing was done on a sample of blood. The receptors originated from a woman in her twenties or thirties in good health. Each CDR3 is given with its conserved first and last residue. D genes are given only for firm matches. Only some rows state a clone size, as once, few, many or a class for expanded clones.

v_call	j_call	d_call	clone_size	cdr3_nt	cdr3_aa
TRBV5-5	TRBJ2-3	.	few	TGTGCCAGCAGCTTACTGCACAGGGGCACAGATACGCAGTATTTT	CASSLLHRGTDTQYF
TRBV27	TRBJ2-7	TRBD2	.	TGTGCCAGCAAACCCGGGACTAGCGTTACCTACGAGCAGTACTTC	CASKPGTSVTYEQYF
TRBV6-1	TRBJ2-1	TRBD1	.	TGTGCCAGCAGTGGCCAGGGGGATGAGCAGTTCTTC	CASSGQGDEQFF
TRBV2	TRBJ2-7	.	.	TGTGCCAGCAGAGGACATACAAATTCGAACGAGCAGTACTTC	CASRGHTNSNEQYF
TRBV10-3	TRBJ2-1	TRBD1	.	TGTGCCATCAGTCGGGACAGGGGTAATGAGCAGTTCTTC	CAISRDRGNEQFF
TRBV11-2	TRBJ2-1	.	.	TGTGCCAGCCGGGGGGCACAGGGATACAATGAGCAGTTCTTC	CASRGAQGYNEQFF
TRBV30	TRBJ2-2	.	.	TGTGCCTGGAGTGTTCCCGGAGGGGTCGGGGAGCTGTTTTTT	CAWSVPGGVGELFF
TRBV5-1	TRBJ2-3	.	few	TGCGCCAGCAGCTTGGGCAGGAGCCCAGATACGCAGTATTTT	CASSLGRSPDTQYF
TRBV5-1	TRBJ2-3	.	.	TGCGCCAGCAGCTTGACAAACCTTGTGGATACGCAGTATTTT	CASSLTNLVDTQYF
TRBV15	TRBJ2-3	TRBD2	few	TGTGCCACCAGCCTCGGGGTGGCGGGGGGTGCAGATACGCAGTATTTT	CATSLGVAGGADTQYF
TRBV29-1	TRBJ2-3	TRBD1	many	TGCAGCGTAGAAAGTCCCGGGACAGGGTCTCCAGGGCAGTATTTT	CSVESPGTGSPGQYF
TRBV11-2	TRBJ2-5	.	few	TGTGCCAGCAGCTTAAGGGAGGAGTGGCGACCTAGGGATCAAGAGACCCAGTACTTC	CASSLREEWRPRDQETQYF
TRBV9	TRBJ2-2	.	few	TGTGCCAGCAGCCCTAGGGTCGGGGAGCTGTTTTTT	CASSPRVGELFF
TRBV7-9	TRBJ2-3	TRBD1	few	TGTGCCAGCAGCTCAGGGGACAGAAACACAGATACGCAGTATTTT	CASSSGDRNTDTQYF
TRBV9	TRBJ2-3	.	.	TGTGCCAGCAGCCCTACTGAGACTTCCACAGATACGCAGTATTTT	CASSPTETSTDTQYF
TRBV7-6	TRBJ2-3	TRBD2	.	TGTGCCAGCAGCTCCGTACTAGCGGGGGGGCCAACAGATACGCAGTATTTT	CASSSVLAGGPTDTQYF
TRBV2	TRBJ1-1	.	.	TGTGCCAGCGGGGCAGAGTTGAACACTGAAGCTTTCTTT	CASGAELNTEAFF
TRBV10-3	TRBJ2-5	.	few	TGTGCTTCGAGGCGGCGGACATTGGGGGAGACCCAGTACTTC	CASRRRTLGETQYF
TRBV4-1	TRBJ2-5	TRBD1	.	TGCGCCAGCAGCCAACCCCGCGGGACAGGGGACCCAGAGACCCAGTACTTC	CASSQPRGTGDPETQYF
TRBV7-9	TRBJ2-3	.	.	TGTGCCAGCAGCTTAGGATCGGGACGGAGCACAGATACGCAGTATTTT	CASSLGSGRSTDTQYF
TRBV6-1	TRBJ1-5	TRBD1	.	TGTGCCAGCCGACTTTACAGGGGTCTAACTCCTAGCAATCAGCCCCAGCATTTT	CASRLYRGLTPSNQPQHF
TRBV6-1	TRBJ2-3	.	few	TGTGCCAGCAGTGAAGCGTGGGGGGCCGGCACAGATACGCAGTATTTT	CASSEAWGAGTDTQYF
TRBV12-3/TRBV12-4	TRBJ2-4	.	.	TGTGCCAGCAGTGCCCAATCGGACCCCACGGGGGAGCAGTACTTC	CASSAQSDPTGEQYF
TRBV10-3	TRBJ2-3	TRBD2	.	TGTGCCATCAGTCCTAGCGGGAGTTATACAGATACGCAGTATTTT	CAISPSGSYTDTQYF
TRBV27	TRBJ2-1	TRBD2	few	TGTGCCAGCAGTCAAACCGGGACTAGCCCGTTCTTC	CASSQTGTSPFF
TRBV4-1	TRBJ2-7	.	.	TGCGCCAGCAGCCATATGACGGGTTACGAGCAGTACTTC	CASSHMTGYEQYF
TRBV7-2	TRBJ2-1	TRBD2	many	TGTGCCAGCAGCGGGCCGGGACTAGCGGGGGCCTACAATGAGCAGTTCTTC	CASSGPGLAGAYNEQFF
TRBV27	TRBJ2-7	.	.	TGTGCCAGCAGTTTATCGACAGCGGGTAATCCCTACGAGCAGTACTTC	CASSLSTAGNPYEQYF
TRBV11-2	TRBJ2-7	.	.	TGTGCCAGCAATGACGAATCCTACGAGCAGTACTTC	CASNDESYEQYF